This T cell receptor (beta chain) derives from a study of neurological immune-mediated disorders. Trimming cost V 5 bases and J 8 bases; bases outside gene matches: 6. The CDR3 loop spans 15 amino acids. cDNA was made by 5'RACE with 10-nucleotide random UMIs. The yield of each sequencing run was over 200 million TCR-beta sequences from 15-18 subjects. TCRdb ran MiXCR on the 5' RACE reads and lists one entry per CDR3 protein. Of some 95,000 distinct CDR3 sequences in the sample, 3.5% to 4% were seen once. This clonotype has a count of ten or more. The sequence derives from a woman between 18 and 29 years old with multiple sclerosis. Sequencing was carried out using PBMCs. The chain couples TRBV12-3 or TRBV12-4 to TRBJ2-1, with 13 positions matching TRBD2. DNA for the CDR3: TGTGCCAGCAGTCCCTTCGGACTAGCGGGAGATGAGCAGTTCTTC. This encodes CASSPFGLAGDEQFF.